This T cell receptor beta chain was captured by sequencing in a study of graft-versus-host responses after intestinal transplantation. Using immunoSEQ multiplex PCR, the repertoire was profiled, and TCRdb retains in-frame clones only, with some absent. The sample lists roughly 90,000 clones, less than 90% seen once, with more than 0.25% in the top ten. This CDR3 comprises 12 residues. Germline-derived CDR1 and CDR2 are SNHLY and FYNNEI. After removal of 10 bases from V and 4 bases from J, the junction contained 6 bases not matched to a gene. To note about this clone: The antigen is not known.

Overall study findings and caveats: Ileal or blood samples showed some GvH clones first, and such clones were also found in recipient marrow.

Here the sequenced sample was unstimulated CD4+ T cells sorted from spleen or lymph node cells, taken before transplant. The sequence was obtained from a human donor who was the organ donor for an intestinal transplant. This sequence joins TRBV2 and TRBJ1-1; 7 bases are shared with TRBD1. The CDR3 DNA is TGTGCCACCCGGAGGGGGCCCACTGAAGCTTTCTTT. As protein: CATRRGPTEAFF.